The clone carrying this TCR beta chain showed up many times. These data come from a study of T cells in Graves' hyperthyroidism and ophthalmopathy. Germline V CDR1 and CDR2: DFQATT, SNEGSKA (reference sequence). The CDR3 has 14 residues. Germline trimming cut 7 bases from V and 6 bases from J; bases unmatched to any gene: 10. What was amplified from RNA transcripts were TCR beta CDR3 regions. Initially, a first-round RT-PCR of the TCR CDR3 employed the HTBI primer set. One entry per CDR3 protein results from TCRdb running MiXCR on the multiplex PCR reads. The sample contains fewer than 450,000 distinct CDR3 sequences, 15% to 20% of which appear only once.

The V call is TRBV20-1, the J call TRBJ2-1; 9 nucleotides agree with TRBD2. The sequence came from a woman aged 25 to 45 with Graves' hyperthyroidism that later progressed to Graves' ophthalmopathy. Sequenced input: blood. The CDR3 protein is CSVVSGGEINEQFF. For the CDR3, the DNA is TGCAGTGTCGTTAGCGGGGGAGAGATCAATGAGCAGTTCTTC.